This is a list of T cell receptor beta chains from one sample in a study of blood T cell repertoires in COVID-19. The assay was immunoSEQ multiplex PCR, and TCRdb's table has in-frame clones only and misses some. The table has a few hundred thousand clones, over 80% seen once. Sequenced material: PBMCs or T cells enriched from blood (not recorded which). These TCRs come from a woman in her 50s who had recovered from COVID-19. CDR3s include the opening cysteine and the closing phenylalanine or tryptophan. A D gene is named only where the DNA matches it firmly. The size entry is marked missing in some rows and otherwise reads once, few, many or a size class.

TRBV28	14	TRBJ2-2	NA	NA	TGTGCCAGCAGTTTACGGGGGAACACCGGGGAGCTGTTTTTT	CASSLRGNTGELFF
TRBV19	15	TRBJ1-1	few	TRBD1	TGTGCCAGTAGTCCCACTCCGACAGGGTTGACTGAAGCTTTCTTT	CASSPTPTGLTEAFF
TRBV19	16	TRBJ1-1	NA	NA	TGTGCCAGTAGTCCAGTCCGGGGGAACCAGAACACTGAAGCTTTCTTT	CASSPVRGNQNTEAFF
TRBV6-2/TRBV6-3	16	TRBJ2-2	NA	NA	TGTGCCAGCAGGCCTCCGGGACAAGGATATGGCGGGGAGCTGTTTTTT	CASRPPGQGYGGELFF
TRBV5-4	15	TRBJ2-7	NA	TRBD1	TGTGCCAGCAGCTTGGGGGGACAGGACAACTGGGAGCAGTACTTC	CASSLGGQDNWEQYF
TRBV29-1	14	TRBJ1-5	NA	TRBD1	TGCAGCGTTTGGACAGGGGGTAGCAATCAGCCCCAGCATTTT	CSVWTGGSNQPQHF
TRBV24-1	15	TRBJ2-3	NA	NA	TGTGCCACCAGTGATTTCGGGCAGGGAGGAGATACGCAGTATTTT	CATSDFGQGGDTQYF
TRBV12-3/TRBV12-4	12	TRBJ2-7	NA	NA	TGTGCCAGCGGAAGGGGGAACCACGAGCAGTACTTC	CASGRGNHEQYF
TRBV12-3/TRBV12-4	13	TRBJ1-1	NA	NA	TGTGCCAGCAGCACATGGGGAGACACTGAAGCTTTCTTT	CASSTWGDTEAFF
TRBV11-3	12	TRBJ1-2	NA	TRBD1	TGTGCCAGCAGCTTGGGACAGGGTGGCTACACCTTC	CASSLGQGGYTF